The T cell receptor (beta chain) under discussion was sequenced for a study of cytotoxic CD8 clonotypes in ibrutinib-treated CLL. Across the whole study: The patients, under 13 relapsed/refractory and approximately 15 treatment-naive, included around 18 who were IGHV unmutated. Sequencing produced an average of roughly 270,000 productive templates and 94,082 productive rearrangements per sample.

Data came from immunoSEQ multiplex PCR; TCRdb stores just in-frame clones and leaves some out. The table lists approximately 47,000 clones, over 60% of them singletons. Germline V CDR1 and CDR2: SGHRS, YFSETQ. Between the trimmed V and J ends, which lost 0 bases and 2 bases, there was a span of 5 bases. This CDR3 spans 13 amino acids. This TCR was recovered from a human donor with chronic lymphocytic leukemia. The J gene is TRBJ1-2, the V gene TRBV5-1; D call uncertain. This specimen was PBMCs, taken after 24 months of ibrutinib treatment. In DNA form, the CDR3 reads TGCGCCAGCAGCTTGGAACAGAACTATGGCTACACCTTC. As protein: CASSLEQNYGYTF.